This TCR beta chain came from a study of T cell responses to AZD1222 COVID-19 vaccine. Study overall: Recipients boosted at about 4 weeks or about 12 weeks are pooled. Study-wide findings and caveats: Spike-spanning, vaccine-associated CD4 TCRs were dominant at 160-218 and 743-854. Baseline serostatus was positive in only a handful of AZD1222 recipients.

Of note for this clone: Its antigen is unidentified.

Assay: immunoSEQ multiplex PCR; the TCRdb copy retains only in-frame clones and omits some. Of more than 75,000 clones detected, roughly 90% appear once; the ten largest clones hold roughly 24%. The CDR3 is 15 amino acids. The germline V and J ends were trimmed by 1 base and 7 bases, with 18 bases remaining between them. Germline values: CDR1 SGHTS, CDR2 YDEGEE. The receptor's source is an adult in good health. The sequenced sample was peripheral blood, obtained on day 0 of AZD1222 vaccination. The chain links TRBV5-8 to TRBJ2-7; TRBD2 is a possible D gene (6 bases). The CDR3 coding sequence is TGTGCCAGCAGCTTGTTGGGGGGTCCGGCGGGAGAGCAGTACTTC. This codes for CASSLLGGPAGEQYF.